This entry concerns a single T cell receptor (beta chain). Recovered Cohort 3 donors showed two negative PCRs, clearance, or symptom resolution. The method was immunoSEQ multiplex PCR; TCRdb's version includes in-frame clones alone and lacks a portion of them. The sample consists of about 380,000 clones, around 89% of them appearing once. This sample was taken from a study of blood T cell repertoires in COVID-19. The receptor comes from a woman under 30 who had recovered from COVID-19. Sequenced input: PBMCs or T cells enriched from blood (not recorded which).

The CDR3 region is CAIRSHGQNYGYTF. The DNA for the CDR3 is TGTGCCATCAGGTCCCATGGACAGAACTATGGCTACACCTTC. J is TRBJ1-2 and V is TRBV10-3; possible D gene TRBD1, 6 bases. Germline assignment: CDR1 ENHRY and CDR2 SYGVKD. The CDR3 contains 14 residues. V dropped 6 bases and J dropped 2 bases, with 13 bases sitting between them.